This T cell receptor beta chain comes out of a study of blood T cell repertoires in COVID-19. Study as a whole: The United States, Italy and Spain provided the acute and convalescent COVID-19 samples. PBMCs, B-cell-depleted T cells, or T cells provided the cDNA or gDNA that made up the material.

Seattle participants joined during active infection and were tracked over time. In germline, CDR1 is LGHDT, CDR2 YNNKEL (reference sequence). V lost 6 bases, J lost 9 bases, and 4 bases stayed unmatched. The CDR3 has 14 residues. Original data processing: The assay estimated nucleated cells by amplifying reference gene primers. Sequenced by immunoSEQ multiplex PCR; TCRdb stores in-frame clones only, minus some. That table furnishes V, J and clone size, whereas the DNA furnished D and trimming. The sample includes roughly 290,000 clones, about 85% of them seen just once. Sequenced input: peripheral blood. The source of this sequence is a human donor with COVID-19, enrolled during active disease. The donor label of this sample is uncertain. The V and J genes are TRBV3-1 (or the pseudogene TRBV3-2) and TRBJ2-1; 14 nucleotides align to TRBD2. CDR3 loop: CASRGLAGGGEQFF. The CDR3, as DNA: TGTGCCAGCAGAGGACTAGCGGGAGGTGGTGAGCAGTTCTTC.